The 29 T cell receptor beta chains given below trace back to one sample, sequenced in a study of shared clonotypes between healthy human individuals. The repertoire was sequenced with immunoSEQ multiplex PCR; TCRdb's copy has only in-frame clones and lacks some. The sample contains 2 million to 2.5 million clones, almost 96% of which appear only once. Sequenced: naive CD4+ T cells sorted from blood. Subset defined: CD45RA+ positively selected. The receptors were gathered from a man between 18 and 29 years old in good health.

This chain uses TRBV6-1 with TRBJ2-3, with D unresolved. Germline assignment: CDR1 MNHNS and CDR2 SASEGT. The CDR3 extends over 11 amino acids. V shed 7 bases and J shed 3 bases, with 5 bases lying between them. CDR3 amino acids: CASTETDTQYF. The CDR3 DNA sequence: TGTGCCAGCACGGAGACAGATACGCAGTATTTT.

This chain uses TRBV29-1 with TRBJ2-2; 12 positions match TRBD1. CDR1 and CDR2 from the germline V gene are SQVTM and ANQGSEA. The CDR3 is made up of 16 amino acids. V gave up 1 base and J gave up 5 bases; unmatched junction bases: 5. The CDR3 protein is CSVEGGQGARTGELFF. The CDR3 DNA follows: TGCAGCGTTGAAGGGGGACAGGGGGCGCGAACCGGGGAGCTGTTTTTT.

The rearrangement joins TRBV11-2 to TRBJ2-7, with D unresolved. The V gene lost 0 bases and the J gene lost 4 bases, with 7 bases spanning the gap. The CDR3 runs to 13 residues. CDR1 is SGHAT and CDR2 is FQNNGV in the germline V gene. As DNA, the CDR3 is TGTGCCAGCAGCTTAGATACATCGTACGAGCAGTACTTC. Translation gives CASSLDTSYEQYF.

V and J are TRBV28 and TRBJ2-7; weak D call: TRBD1 (6 bases). Deletions cut 8 bases from V and 4 bases from J, with 12 bases between. The CDR3 totals 12 residues. Germline CDR1 MDHEN, CDR2 SYDVKM. CDR3 sequence reads: CASAPDRYEQYF. Written as DNA, the CDR3 is TGTGCCAGCGCCCCCGACAGGTACGAGCAGTACTTC.

CDR3 DNA: TGTGCCAGCAGCTCAACCACCGGGGAGCTGTTTTTT. As protein: CASSSTTGELFF. J is TRBJ2-2 and V is TRBV28; no clear D. Trimming removed 6 bases at V and 4 bases at J, with 6 bases between. The CDR3 has 12 amino acids. CDR1 is MDHEN and CDR2 is SYDVKM in the germline V gene.

The gene calls are TRBV30 and TRBJ2-7; 7 nucleotides line up with TRBD1. J gave up 2 bases and V 5 bases, and 12 bases lay outside the gene matches. CDR3 length: 15 amino acids. The germline V gene has CDR1 GTSNPN and CDR2 SVGIG (reference sequence). In DNA, the CDR3 is TGTGCCTGGGACCTCGGGACAGCGAACGCCTACGAGCAGTACTTC. It yields the protein CAWDLGTANAYEQYF.

CDR3 region: CSGTQGASNEQFF. DNA for the CDR3: TGCAGCGGAACCCAGGGGGCTAGCAATGAGCAGTTCTTC. This chain joins TRBV29-1 and TRBJ2-1; TRBD1 agrees at 8 bases. The ends lost 7 bases at V and 6 bases at J; junction bases unmatched: 8. This CDR3 spans 13 amino acids. Per the germline V gene, CDR1 is SQVTM and CDR2 is ANQGSEA.

The V and J genes are TRBV29-1 and TRBJ2-6; no definite D call. Germline CDR1 SQVTM, CDR2 ANQGSEA. V was clipped by 2 bases and J by 1 base, with 6 bases between them. The CDR3 covers 14 residues. The CDR3 is CSVERISGANVLTF. The CDR3 DNA follows: TGCAGCGTTGAAAGGATATCTGGGGCCAACGTCCTGACTTTC.

This sequence joins TRBV6-5 and TRBJ1-1; 7 nucleotides line up with TRBD1. Trimming removed 4 bases from V and 10 bases from J; junction bases left unmatched: 6. From germline, CDR1 is MNHEY and CDR2 SVGAGI. This CDR3 is 12 amino acids long. In DNA form, the CDR3 reads TGTGCCAGCAGTTTTCGACAGGGTGCAGCTTTCTTT. This codes for CASSFRQGAAFF.

The CDR3 region has the DNA TGTGCCAGCAGCTTGGATCATTCACCCCTCCACTTT. Its protein product is CASSLDHSPLHF. V and J are TRBV5-4 and TRBJ1-6; D remains ambiguous. The CDR3 length is 12 residues. With 0 bases removed from V and 8 bases from J, the gap between germline ends came to 3 bases. The germline CDR1 and CDR2 sequences are SGHNT and YYREEE (reference sequence).

The J gene is TRBJ2-7, the V gene TRBV28, with unresolved D. Deletions cut 6 bases from V and 3 bases from J, with 18 bases between. CDR1 and CDR2 (germline): MDHEN, SYDVKM. This CDR3 is built from 15 residues. The CDR3 DNA follows: TGTGCCAGCAGCCAATCAGGAAATTCCCGCTACGAGCAGTACTTC. The encoded protein is CASSQSGNSRYEQYF.

The gene calls are TRBV5-1 and TRBJ2-7, with D unclear. Trimming removed 0 bases at V and 0 bases at J, with 10 bases between. Germline CDR1 is SGHRS and CDR2 is YFSETQ. The CDR3 consists of 15 residues. CDR3 loop: CASSLGVQPSYEQYF. As DNA, the CDR3 is TGCGCCAGCAGCTTGGGTGTACAACCCTCCTACGAGCAGTACTTC.

The J gene is TRBJ2-7, the V gene TRBV5-4, with 9 nucleotides matching TRBD1. CDR3 size: 14 residues. V was pared by 4 bases and J by 9 bases, with 11 bases of the junction left unmatched. The germline V gene has CDR1 SGHNT and CDR2 YYREEE (reference sequence). In DNA form, the CDR3 reads TGTGCCAGCAGCCCAATTTCGGGACAGGGCGGGCAGTACTTC. Translating gives CASSPISGQGGQYF.

The J gene is TRBJ1-4, the V gene TRBV6-5; D might be TRBD1 (6 bases). The length of the CDR3 is 13 residues. V was shortened by 6 bases and J by 7 bases, with 12 bases between the two germline ends. Looked up from germline, CDR1 is MNHEY and CDR2 is SVGAGI. The CDR3 DNA sequence: TGTGCCAGCAGATCCGGGACACCTGAAAAACTGTTTTTT. This sequence encodes CASRSGTPEKLFF.

V and J are TRBV6-6 and TRBJ1-2, with D unclear. Germline V gene sequence: CDR1 MNHNY, CDR2 SVGAGI (reference sequence). Trimming took 0 bases from V and 4 from J, leaving 6 bases between them. CDR3 size: 13 residues. CDR3 sequence (DNA): TGTGCCAGCAGTTACTCGAACGTCTATGGCTACACCTTC. As protein: CASSYSNVYGYTF.

This sequence joins TRBV5-6 and TRBJ2-3, with a tentative D call TRBD1 (6 bases). The V end was cut by 4 bases, the J end by 9 bases, with 24 bases between. Germline V CDR1 and CDR2: SGHDT, YYEEEE. This CDR3 comprises 16 residues. The CDR3 DNA reads as TGTGCCAGCAGCCGTGGGCCCCGACAGGATGGCAACACGCAGTATTTT. It yields the protein CASSRGPRQDGNTQYF. The full variable domain, in which reference TRBV5-6 and TRBJ2-3 provide the parts outside the CDR3, is DAGVTQSPTHLIKTRGQQVTLRCSPKSGHDTVSWYQQALGQGPQFIFQYYEEEERQRGNFPDRFSGHQFPNYSSELNVNALLLGDSALYLCASSRGPRQDGNTQYFGPGTRLTVL.

The V gene is TRBV5-1, the J gene TRBJ1-1, with a possible D match to TRBD1 (6 bases). Per the germline V gene, CDR1 is SGHRS and CDR2 is YFSETQ. Between the trimmed V and J ends, which lost 3 bases and 5 bases, there was a span of 11 bases. The CDR3 has 13 residues. The CDR3 bases are TGCGCCAGCAGCTCAGGGGTGCAGACTGAAGCTTTCTTT. It yields the protein CASSSGVQTEAFF.

V usage is TRBV18 and J usage is TRBJ2-7; 7 bases are a match to TRBD1. The V gene's germline CDR1 is KGHSH and CDR2 LQKENI. With 2 bases clipped from V and 7 bases from J, the junction kept 11 bases outside the gene matches. CDR3 size: 15 residues. In DNA form, the CDR3 reads TGTGCCAGCTCACCAGGGGGACAGTTGGTTTTGGAGCAGTACTTC. It yields the protein CASSPGGQLVLEQYF. Using reference TRBV18 and TRBJ2-7 for the parts outside the CDR3, the full variable domain is NAGVMQNPRHLVRRRGQEARLRCSPMKGHSHVYWYRQLPEEGLKFMVYLQKENIIDESGMPKERFSAEFPKEGPSILRIQQVVRGDSAAYFCASSPGGQLVLEQYFGPGTRLTVT.

This rearrangement joins TRBV4-1 to TRBJ2-4; 9 positions agree with TRBD1. Germline V gene lookup returns CDR1 MGHRA and CDR2 YSYEKL. V was pared by 1 base and J by 0 bases, with 4 bases of the junction left unmatched. The CDR3 spans 17 residues. The CDR3 coding sequence is TGCGCCAGCAGCCAAGTCGGACAGGGGATAGCCAAAAACATTCAGTACTTC. Translating it yields CASSQVGQGIAKNIQYF.

This sequence joins TRBV2 and TRBJ1-2, with D uncertain. The CDR3 covers 17 residues. Trimming left V 0 bases short and J 1 base short, with 15 bases between. Germline CDR1 SNHLY, CDR2 FYNNEI. The CDR3: CASSEAQVVAVNYGYTF. CDR3 in DNA: TGTGCCAGCAGTGAAGCGCAGGTCGTCGCGGTTAACTATGGCTACACCTTC.

The chain uses TRBV18 and TRBJ2-5; 7 positions match TRBD2. Germline V gene lookup returns CDR1 KGHSH and CDR2 LQKENI. With V trimmed by 3 bases and J by 5 bases, 12 bases remained unmatched. This CDR3 has 16 amino acids. For the CDR3, the DNA is TGTGCCAGCTCACCTTCATACCGGGACGGGAGGGAGACCCAGTACTTC. As protein: CASSPSYRDGRETQYF.

This sequence joins TRBV5-6 and TRBJ1-1; tentative D call: TRBD1 (5 bases). Trimming left V 4 bases short and J 0 bases short, with 13 bases between. This CDR3 region has 15 residues. Germline V gene lookup returns CDR1 SGHDT and CDR2 YYEEEE. CDR3 protein: CASSPGPGLNTEAFF. The CDR3 DNA follows: TGTGCCAGCAGCCCCGGACCAGGGCTGAACACTGAAGCTTTCTTT.

About this clone: This sample also contains other DNA sequences that code for the same CDR3. The chain couples TRBV2 to TRBJ1-2; D gene uncertain. Germline V gene sequence: CDR1 SNHLY, CDR2 FYNNEI. V dropped 6 bases and J dropped 4 bases, with 12 bases sitting between them. The CDR3 runs to 13 residues. This CDR3 is CASRGTGPYGYTF. The CDR3 nucleotides are TGTGCCAGCAGAGGCACCGGGCCCTATGGCTACACCTTC. Variable domain in full (rest from reference TRBV2 and TRBJ1-2): EPEVTQTPSHQVTQMGQEVILRCVPISNHLYFYWYRQILGQKVEFLVSFYNNEISEKSEIFDDQFSVERPDGSNFTLKIRSTKLEDSAMYFCASRGTGPYGYTFGSGTRLTVV.

The V and J genes are TRBV6-1 and TRBJ2-5; 8 bases are shared with TRBD2. V lost 6 bases to trimming and J lost 4 bases; unmatched junction nucleotides: 10. The CDR3 spans 15 residues. CDR1 is MNHNS and CDR2 is SASEGT in the germline V gene. The CDR3 region is CASSSGGGRGETQYF. The CDR3, as DNA: TGTGCCAGCAGCTCCGGGGGGGGAAGGGGAGAGACCCAGTACTTC.

The chain recombines TRBV11-2 with TRBJ2-4, with D perhaps given as TRBD1 or TRBD2 (5 bases each). CDR1 and CDR2 (germline): SGHAT, FQNNGV. The CDR3 extends over 11 amino acids. Deletions cut 5 bases from V and 9 bases from J, with 8 bases between. The CDR3 DNA reads as TGTGCCAGCAGCGGGACGCTCATTCAGTACTTC. Its protein is CASSGTLIQYF.

This clone was detected once. J is TRBJ2-2 and V is TRBV7-9, with 7 bases matching TRBD2. V shed 2 bases, J shed 4 bases, and the junction held 4 bases outside the gene matches. Germline lookup yields CDR1 SEHNR and CDR2 FQNEAQ (reference sequence). The CDR3 length is 15 residues. The CDR3 is CASSLRGRGTGELFF. CDR3 coding DNA: TGTGCCAGCAGCTTACGAGGGAGGGGCACCGGGGAGCTGTTTTTT.

V usage is TRBV11-2 and J usage is TRBJ2-2, with a possible D match to TRBD2 (6 bases). V gave up 2 bases and J gave up 7 bases, with 14 bases separating them. This CDR3 region has 15 residues. Germline loops: CDR1 SGHAT, CDR2 FQNNGV. The CDR3 reads CASSLNAGTGGELFF. CDR3 sequence (DNA): TGTGCCAGCAGCTTAAACGCGGGGACCGGCGGGGAGCTGTTTTTT.

The chain couples TRBV10-1 to TRBJ2-7, with 7 bases lining up with TRBD2. The CDR3 has 13 residues. Germline trimming cut 4 bases from V and 3 bases from J; bases unmatched to any gene: 3. Germline CDR1 is WNHNN and CDR2 is SYGVQD (reference sequence). Here the CDR3 DNA reads TGCGCCAGCAGTGCTGGGGGGGTCTACGAGCAGTACTTC. As protein: CASSAGGVYEQYF.

The CDR3 DNA reads as TGTGCCAGCAGTTACGGGCTAGCGGACCAAGAGACCCAGTACTTC. It specifies CASSYGLADQETQYF. The J gene is TRBJ2-5, the V gene TRBV6-5; TRBD2 matches at 7 bases. V trimming: 2 bases; J trimming: 0 bases; junction bases outside the gene matches: 3. Germline CDR1 is MNHEY and CDR2 is SVGAGI. This CDR3 has 15 residues.